One and the same sample provided the 12 T cell receptor beta chains below, sequenced in a study of neurological immune-mediated disorders. TCRdb re-analysed the 5' RACE reads in MiXCR, keeping a single row per CDR3 protein. The table lists about 40,000 distinct CDR3 sequences, about 2.3% of them singletons. Sequencing was done on a sample of PBMCs. Receptor source: a man aged 45-60 years with multiple sclerosis.

This clonotype was detected many times. The chain links TRBV6-5 to TRBJ1-2; maybe TRBD1 (6 bases). V gave up 5 bases and J gave up 3 bases, with 10 bases separating them. The CDR3 is 13 residues long. The germline V gene encodes CDR1 MNHEY and CDR2 SVGAGI. The CDR3 loop is CASSPGAYYGYTF. In nucleotides, the CDR3 is TGTGCCAGCAGTCCGGGGGCTTACTATGGCTACACCTTC.

Many counts were recorded for this clonotype. V gene TRBV5-5 combines with J gene TRBJ1-3; a possible D gene is TRBD1 (5 bases). Germline V gene sequence: CDR1 SGHKS, CDR2 YYEKEE (reference sequence). The CDR3 spans 18 residues. Trimming shortened V by 4 bases and J by 0 bases, and 20 bases separated the two germline ends. The CDR3 loop reads CASSRGFTGVLSGNTIYF. CDR3 bases: TGTGCCAGCAGCCGAGGTTTTACAGGCGTCCTCTCTGGAAACACCATATATTTT.

This clonotype was observed at least ten times. The chain has TRBV20-1 and TRBJ2-3, with 8 positions matching TRBD2. The trim removed 6 bases at V and 2 bases at J, leaving 4 bases unmatched. The germline CDR1 and CDR2 sequences are DFQATT and SNEGSKA (reference sequence). The CDR3 loop spans 13 amino acids. The CDR3 region has the DNA TGCAGTGCACCGACTAGCGTCACAGATACGCAGTATTTT. The encoded protein is CSAPTSVTDTQYF.

This clonotype showed up many times. The V and J genes are TRBV18 and TRBJ1-2; D might be TRBD1 (5 bases). The germline V and J ends were trimmed by 3 bases and 7 bases, with 12 bases remaining between them. CDR3 length: 13 residues. The V gene's germline CDR1 is KGHSH and CDR2 LQKENI. This CDR3 reads CASSPSTTAGYTF. In DNA form, the CDR3 reads TGTGCCAGCTCACCGTCGACGACAGCTGGCTACACCTTC.

This clonotype was counted ten times or more. The rearrangement uses TRBV3-1 and TRBJ2-5, with 13 bases identical to TRBD2. From germline, CDR1 is LGHDT and CDR2 YNNKEL (reference sequence). The ends lost 6 bases at V and 5 bases at J; junction bases unmatched: 6. There are 15 residues in the CDR3. The chain's CDR3 is CASRYGTSGEETQYF. CDR3 in DNA: TGTGCCAGCAGATACGGGACTAGCGGGGAGGAGACCCAGTACTTC.

This clonotype was seen at least ten times. CDR3 nucleotide sequence: TGTGCCAGCAGGACAGGGGGCAGAAACACCATATATTTT. This sequence encodes CASRTGGRNTIYF. This sequence joins TRBV12-3 or TRBV12-4 and TRBJ1-3; TRBD1 agrees at 10 bases. There are 13 residues in the CDR3. V lost 6 bases, J lost 5 bases, and 1 base stayed unmatched.

This clonotype was counted between two and nine times. One end of the junction varies from germline; a read error may be responsible. The chain couples TRBV7-2 to TRBJ2-3; D ambiguous. The germline gives CDR1 SGHTA, CDR2 FQGNSA. The CDR3 spans 14 residues. The CDR3 nucleotides read TGTGTCAGCAGCTTCCTGGGGAACACAGATACGCAGTATTTT. It yields the protein CVSSFLGNTDTQYF. Supplemented by reference TRBV7-2 and TRBJ2-3, the full variable domain reads GAGVSQSPSNKVTEKGKDVELRCDPISGHTALYWYRQSLGQGLEFLIYFQGNSAPDKSGLPSDRFSAERTGGSVSTLTIQRTQQEDSAVYLCVSSFLGNTDTQYFGPGTRLTVL.

This clonotype was observed many times. A read error may account for a junction end that differs from germline. The rearrangement joins TRBV7-9 to TRBJ2-6; D not certain. Germline V lookup: CDR1 SEHNR, CDR2 FQNEAQ (reference sequence). The CDR3 loop spans 16 amino acids. For the CDR3, the DNA is TGTGTCAGCCCCGGTGGCGGCCTCTCTGGGGCCAACGTCCTGACTTTC. This sequence encodes CVSPGGGLSGANVLTF.

This clonotype was recorded many times. J is TRBJ2-7 and V is TRBV7-9; 7 bases are a match to TRBD1. CDR3 size: 13 residues. Losses at the gene ends were 5 bases for V and 5 bases for J; bases not matched to a gene: 6. CDR1 is SEHNR, CDR2 FQNEAQ, per germline (reference sequence). The CDR3: CASSPTGFDEQYF. The CDR3 DNA is TGTGCCAGCAGCCCGACAGGGTTTGACGAGCAGTACTTC.

This clonotype was detected ten times or more. This chain joins TRBV5-6 and TRBJ1-2, with 7 bases aligning to TRBD1. V shed 0 bases, J shed 3 bases, and the junction held 5 bases outside the gene matches. The CDR3 has 15 amino acids. Germline V gene lookup returns CDR1 SGHDT and CDR2 YYEEEE. CDR3 protein: CASSLVGRGDYGYTF. The CDR3 DNA follows: TGTGCCAGCAGCTTGGTGGGCAGGGGGGACTATGGCTACACCTTC.

V gene TRBV20-1 combines with J gene TRBJ1-2, with 10 bases identical to TRBD1. The CDR3 has 12 residues. CDR1 is DFQATT, CDR2 SNEGSKA, per germline (reference sequence). J was trimmed by 8 bases and V by 6 bases; bases with no gene match: 6. The CDR3 DNA reads TGCAGTGCAATCGACAGGGGGCAAGGCTACACCTTC. Protein: CSAIDRGQGYTF.

This clonotype was observed many times. This sequence joins TRBV29-1 and TRBJ2-3, with 7 bases identical to TRBD2. J lost 0 bases, V lost 0 bases, and 6 bases had no gene match. Germline lookup yields CDR1 SQVTM and CDR2 ANQGSEA. This CDR3 comprises 16 residues. The CDR3 nucleotides are TGCAGCGTTGAAGATCTGGGGGGGAGTAGCACAGATACGCAGTATTTT. Translated: CSVEDLGGSSTDTQYF.